The source of this T cell receptor beta chain is a study of PD-1 blockade in classical Hodgkin lymphoma. Overall study: Intravenous infusions of nivolumab 3 mg/kg reached patients every 2 weeks.

Overall study findings and caveats: For complete responders, baseline diversity was comparable to that of newly diagnosed patients. While CD8+ TCR diversity did not rise significantly by C4D1, CD4+ TCR diversity did.

In the case of this clone: The antigen remains unidentified.

Germline lookup yields CDR1 MNHNY and CDR2 SVGAGI (reference sequence). The CDR3 has 16 residues. The junction had 5 bases not matched to a gene; V was cut back by 5 bases and J by 0 bases. Time point in this sample: cycle 4 day 1 (C4D1), after less than 7 weeks of nivolumab. No patient escaped relapse after autologous stem cell transplantation, and brentuximab vedotin exposure varied. Researchers report purifying CD4+ T cells from thawed PBMCs by magnetic negative selection. Best responses included complete response and partial response; otherwise, the best response was progressive disease. Assay: immunoSEQ multiplex PCR; the TCRdb copy retains only in-frame clones and omits some. Counted here are 15,000 to 20,000 clones, around four fifths occurring once; the ten biggest clones make up roughly 2.7%.

This specimen consisted of CD4+ T cells from blood, obtained before the fourth cycle of nivolumab. The clonotype originates from a human donor with classical Hodgkin lymphoma. The genes are TRBV6-6 and TRBJ1-4, with 8 bases aligning to TRBD1. The CDR3 DNA is TGTGCCAGCAGTCGGCAGGGGGCGGCAACTAATGAAAAACTGTTTTTT. It codes for CASSRQGAATNEKLFF.